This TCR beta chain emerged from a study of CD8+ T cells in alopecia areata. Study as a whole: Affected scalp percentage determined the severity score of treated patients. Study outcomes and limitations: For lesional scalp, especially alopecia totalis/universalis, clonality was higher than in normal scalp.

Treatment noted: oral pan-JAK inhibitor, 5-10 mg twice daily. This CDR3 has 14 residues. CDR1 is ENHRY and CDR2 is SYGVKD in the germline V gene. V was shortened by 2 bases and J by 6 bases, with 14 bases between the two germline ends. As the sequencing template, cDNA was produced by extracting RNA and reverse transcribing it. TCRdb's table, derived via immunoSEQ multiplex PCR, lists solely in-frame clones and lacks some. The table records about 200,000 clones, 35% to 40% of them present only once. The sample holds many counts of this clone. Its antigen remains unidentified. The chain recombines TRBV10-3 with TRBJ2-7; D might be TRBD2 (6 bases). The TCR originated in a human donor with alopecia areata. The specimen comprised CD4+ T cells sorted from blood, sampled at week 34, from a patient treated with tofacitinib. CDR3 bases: TGTGCCATCAGTGAGACGGCGGGGATAATCGAGCAGTACTTC. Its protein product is CAISETAGIIEQYF.